These 5 T cell receptor beta chains were all obtained from the same sample, sequenced in a study of T cell responses to AZD1222 COVID-19 vaccine. Clones were sequenced by immunoSEQ multiplex PCR, and TCRdb holds only the in-frame ones, with some missing. This sample carries under 300,000 clones, 85% to 95% of them seen once, and the ten largest clones take less than 0.6%. Material: peripheral blood, obtained on day 0 of AZD1222 vaccination. The receptors were sampled from an adult in good health.

V is TRBV28 and J is TRBJ2-7; D not resolved. Germline CDR1 reads MDHEN; CDR2 reads SYDVKM. V lost 2 bases to trimming and J lost 4 bases, with 6 bases between them. CDR3 length: 12 amino acids. The CDR3 here is CASSLNDYEQYF. CDR3 sequence (DNA): TGTGCCAGCAGTTTAAACGATTACGAGCAGTACTTC.

This clone showed up just a few times. V gene TRBV24-1 combines with J gene TRBJ2-5, with unresolved D. CDR1 is KGHDR, CDR2 SFDVKD, per germline. V lost 4 bases, J lost 5 bases, and 16 bases lay in between. The CDR3 has 15 amino acids. The CDR3 DNA follows: TGTGCCACCAGTGACCCACGCGGAGCTGGGGAGACCCAGTACTTC. Amino acid sequence: CATSDPRGAGETQYF.

The V call is TRBV5-1, the J call TRBJ2-7; no clear D gene. The ends were cut back, 5 bases at V and 3 bases at J, with 12 bases in the middle. The CDR3 sequence is 13 residues long. The germline CDR1 and CDR2 sequences are SGHRS and YFSETQ. CDR3 amino acids: CASRPGRGYEQYF. The CDR3 region has the DNA TGCGCCAGCAGACCGGGCCGAGGCTACGAGCAGTACTTC. The entire variable domain, with the rest obtained from reference TRBV5-1 and TRBJ2-7, is as follows: KAGVTQTPRYLIKTRGQQVTLSCSPISGHRSVSWYQQTPGQGLQFLFEYFSETQRNKGNFPGRFSGRQFSNSRSEMNVSTLELGDSALYLCASRPGRGYEQYFGPGTRLTVT.

V is TRBV12-3 or TRBV12-4 and J is TRBJ2-2; a possible D gene is TRBD2 (5 bases). The CDR3 is 11 residues long. V was shortened by 6 bases and J by 8 bases, with 7 bases between the two germline ends. The CDR3 bases are TGTGCCAGCAGCCCGGGAGGGGAGCTGTTTTTT. Translating gives CASSPGGELFF.

The chain couples TRBV2 to TRBJ1-2; tentative D call: TRBD1 (5 bases). Germline CDR1 is SNHLY and CDR2 is FYNNEI. Trimming shortened V by 3 bases and J by 2 bases, and 10 bases separated the two germline ends. This CDR3 has 14 residues. CDR3 protein: CASSEARTNYGYTF. DNA of the CDR3: TGTGCCAGCAGTGAGGCCAGGACAAACTATGGCTACACCTTC.